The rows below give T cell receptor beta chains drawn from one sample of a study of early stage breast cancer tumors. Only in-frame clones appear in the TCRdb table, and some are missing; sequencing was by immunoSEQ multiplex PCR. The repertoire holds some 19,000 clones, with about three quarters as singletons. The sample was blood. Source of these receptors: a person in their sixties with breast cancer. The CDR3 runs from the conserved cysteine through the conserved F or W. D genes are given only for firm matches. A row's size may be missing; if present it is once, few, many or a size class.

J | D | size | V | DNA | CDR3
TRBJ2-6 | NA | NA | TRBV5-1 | TGCGCCAGCAGCTTACAGCCGTCTGGGGCCAACGTCCTGACTTTC | CASSLQPSGANVLTF
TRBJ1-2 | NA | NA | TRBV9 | TGTGCCAGCAGCCCTTGGGACGGCTGGGGGGGGTTCTATGGCTACACCTTC | CASSPWDGWGGFYGYTF
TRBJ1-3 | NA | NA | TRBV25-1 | TGTGCCAGCAGTGAGCCGGGGGGAAACACCATATATTTT | CASSEPGGNTIYF
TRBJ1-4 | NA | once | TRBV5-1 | TGCGCCAGCAGCGCTGGCCCCGGGGAAAAACTGTTTTTT | CASSAGPGEKLFF
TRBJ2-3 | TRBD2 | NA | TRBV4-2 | TGTGCCAGCAGCCTAACTAGCGGGGGCACCACAGATACGCAGTATTTT | CASSLTSGGTTDTQYF
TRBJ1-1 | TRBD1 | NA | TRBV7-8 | TGTGCCAGCAGCACGAGACAGGGGAACACTGAAGCTTTCTTT | CASSTRQGNTEAFF
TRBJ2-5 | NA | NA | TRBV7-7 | TGTGCTAGCAGCTTGGGCAGGACGTACCAAGAGACCCAGTACTTC | CASSLGRTYQETQYF
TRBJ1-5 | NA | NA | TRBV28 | TGTGCCAGCTCAAGAGGGTATAGCAATCAGCCCCAGCATTTT | CASSRGYSNQPQHF
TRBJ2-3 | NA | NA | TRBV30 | TGTGCCTGGAGATGGGGTGATACTAGCACAGATACGCAGTATTTT | CAWRWGDTSTDTQYF
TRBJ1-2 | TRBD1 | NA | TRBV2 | TGTGCCAGCAGCGTTGAGGGGGCGATCTATGGCTACACCTTC | CASSVEGAIYGYTF
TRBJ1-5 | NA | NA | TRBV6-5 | TGTGCCAGCCGGGCGTCGGGCGACCAGCCCCAGCATTTT | CASRASGDQPQHF
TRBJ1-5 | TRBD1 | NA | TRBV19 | TGTGCCAGTAGTCCAAGACAGGGGAATCAGCCCCAGCATTTT | CASSPRQGNQPQHF
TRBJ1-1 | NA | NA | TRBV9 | TGTGCCAGCAGCGTAGCAGGGGCTGAAGCTTTCTTT | CASSVAGAEAFF
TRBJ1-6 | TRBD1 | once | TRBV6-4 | TGTGCCAGCAGTGAACTCCGGACGTTAGTTACAGGGGAGGCTAGGGGACCCCTCCACTTT | CASSELRTLVTGEARGPLHF
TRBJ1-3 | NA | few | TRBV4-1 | TGCGCCAGCAGCCAAGATCTAGACCTGAGCTCTGGAAACACCATATATTTT | CASSQDLDLSSGNTIYF
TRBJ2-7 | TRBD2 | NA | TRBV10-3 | TGTGTCATCAGTGAAGGACTAGCGGGAGGGTACGAGCAGTACTTC | CVISEGLAGGYEQYF
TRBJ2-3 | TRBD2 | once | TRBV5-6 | TGTGCCAGCAGCGCGGGACTAGCGGCCGGAGATACGCAGTATTTT | CASSAGLAAGDTQYF
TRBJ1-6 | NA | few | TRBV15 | TGTGCCACCAGCAGAGATAAAGGGGATAATTCACCCCTCCACTTT | CATSRDKGDNSPLHF
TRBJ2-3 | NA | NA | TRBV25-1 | TGTGCCAGCAGTCCCACGGCGGCCTCATCAGATACGCAGTATTTT | CASSPTAASSDTQYF
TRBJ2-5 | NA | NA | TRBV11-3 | TGTGCCAGCAGCTTAGTAAATAGCGAGACCCAGTACTTC | CASSLVNSETQYF
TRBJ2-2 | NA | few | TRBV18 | TGTGCCAGCTCACCACCGTCGTGGCAGAACACCGGGGAGCTGTTTTTT | CASSPPSWQNTGELFF
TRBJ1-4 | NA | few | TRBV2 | TGTGCCACCAGAACTACTGAAAAACTGTTTTTT | CATRTTEKLFF
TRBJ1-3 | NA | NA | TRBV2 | TGTGCCAGCAGTGGTATGATCGGGGCCACTGGAAACACCATATATTTT | CASSGMIGATGNTIYF
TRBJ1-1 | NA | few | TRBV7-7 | TGTGCTAGCAGTACGACAGAGAACACTGAAGCTTTCTTT | CASSTTENTEAFF
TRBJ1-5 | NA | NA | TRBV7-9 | TGTGCCAGCAGCACCGATGGCAGGGGCAATCAGCCCCAGCATTTT | CASSTDGRGNQPQHF
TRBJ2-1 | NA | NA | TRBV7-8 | TGTGCCAGCAGGAACAGCGTTTCGCCCATCAATGAGCAGTTCTTC | CASRNSVSPINEQFF
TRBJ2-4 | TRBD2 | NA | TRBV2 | TGTGCCAGCAGGGTTAGCGGGGGGCCAACGCGAGCCAAAAACATTCAGTACTTC | CASRVSGGPTRAKNIQYF
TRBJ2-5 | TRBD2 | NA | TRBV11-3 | TGTGCCAGCAGCTTCGGCCTAGCGGGAGTAGAGACCCAGTACTTC | CASSFGLAGVETQYF
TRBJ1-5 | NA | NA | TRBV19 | TGTGCCAGTAGTATGAGGAGAGATGGCAATCAGCCCCAGCATTTT | CASSMRRDGNQPQHF
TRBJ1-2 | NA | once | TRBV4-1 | TGCGCCAGCAGCCCCGTTTTTTGGTCGAATGGCTACACCTTC | CASSPVFWSNGYTF
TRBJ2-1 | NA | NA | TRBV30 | TGTGCCTGGAGTAAACAATTCAGGAGCTCCTACAATGAGCAGTTCTTC | CAWSKQFRSSYNEQFF
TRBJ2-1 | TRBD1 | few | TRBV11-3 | TGTGCCAGCAGCCCCCGACAGGGTGAGGCGCCGCGCAATGAGCAGTTCTTC | CASSPRQGEAPRNEQFF
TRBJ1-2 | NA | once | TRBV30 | TGTGCCTGTGGCTCTACCTATGGCTACACCTTC | CACGSTYGYTF
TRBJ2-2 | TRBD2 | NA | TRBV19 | TGTGCCAGTAGTACTAGCGGGGCGAACACCGGGGAGCTGTTTTTT | CASSTSGANTGELFF
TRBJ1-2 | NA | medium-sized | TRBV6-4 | TGTGCCAGCAGTCAGGACGGTAGTCCCAACTATGGCTACACCTTC | CASSQDGSPNYGYTF
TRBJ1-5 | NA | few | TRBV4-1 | TGCGCCAGCAGCCAAGAAGTTCGATTCGACAGCAATCAGCCCCAGCATTTT | CASSQEVRFDSNQPQHF
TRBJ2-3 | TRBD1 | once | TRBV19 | TGTGCCAGTAGTACCCGGACAGGGGTGGGAGATACGCAGTATTTT | CASSTRTGVGDTQYF
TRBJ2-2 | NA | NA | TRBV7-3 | TGTGCCAGCAGCGCCCATACCACCGGGGAGCTGTTTTTT | CASSAHTTGELFF
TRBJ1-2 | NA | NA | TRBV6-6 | TGTGCCAGCAGTTCCCTCGGACAGAACTATGGCTACACCTTC | CASSSLGQNYGYTF
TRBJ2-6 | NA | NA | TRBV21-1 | TGTGCCAGCAGCAAAAGCGGGCCAGGGCATACTGGGGCCAACGTCCTGACTTTC | CASSKSGPGHTGANVLTF
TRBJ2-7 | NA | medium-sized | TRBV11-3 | TGTGCCAGCAGCTTAGACAGGACGAGACACTACGAGCAGTACTTC | CASSLDRTRHYEQYF
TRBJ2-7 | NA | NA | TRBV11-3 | TGTGCCAGCAGCTTAGACGGGCGAAGCTCCTACGAGCAGTACTTC | CASSLDGRSSYEQYF
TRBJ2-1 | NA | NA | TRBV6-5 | TGTGCCAGCAGTCTTACGATTGGCCCCTACAATGAGCAGTTCTTC | CASSLTIGPYNEQFF